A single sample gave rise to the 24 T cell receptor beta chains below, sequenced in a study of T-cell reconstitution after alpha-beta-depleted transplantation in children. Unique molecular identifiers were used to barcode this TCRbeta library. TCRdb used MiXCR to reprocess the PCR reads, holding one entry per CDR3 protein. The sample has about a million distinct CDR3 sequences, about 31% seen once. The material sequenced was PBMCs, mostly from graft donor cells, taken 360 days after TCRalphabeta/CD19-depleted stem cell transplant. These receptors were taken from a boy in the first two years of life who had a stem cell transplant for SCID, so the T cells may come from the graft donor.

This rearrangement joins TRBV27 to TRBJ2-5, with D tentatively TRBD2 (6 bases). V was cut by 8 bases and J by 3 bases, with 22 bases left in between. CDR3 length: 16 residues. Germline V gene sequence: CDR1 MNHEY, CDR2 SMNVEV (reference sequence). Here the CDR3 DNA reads TGTGCCAGCGCCACCCGAGGAGGGGCGAGAAAAGAGACCCAGTACTTC. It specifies CASATRGGARKETQYF.

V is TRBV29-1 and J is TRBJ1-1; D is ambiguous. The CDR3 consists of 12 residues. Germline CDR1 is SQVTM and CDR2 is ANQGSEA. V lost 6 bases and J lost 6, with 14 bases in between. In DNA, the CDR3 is TGCAGCGTCGCGATGGTGGCTGCTGAAGCTTTCTTT. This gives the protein CSVAMVAAEAFF.

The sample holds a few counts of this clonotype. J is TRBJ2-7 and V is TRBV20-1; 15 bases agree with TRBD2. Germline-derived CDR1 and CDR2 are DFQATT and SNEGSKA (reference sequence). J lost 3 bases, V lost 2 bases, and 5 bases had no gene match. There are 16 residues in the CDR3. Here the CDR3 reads CSARPGLAGGSYEQYF. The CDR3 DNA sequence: TGCAGTGCTAGACCGGGACTAGCGGGGGGAAGCTACGAGCAGTACTTC.

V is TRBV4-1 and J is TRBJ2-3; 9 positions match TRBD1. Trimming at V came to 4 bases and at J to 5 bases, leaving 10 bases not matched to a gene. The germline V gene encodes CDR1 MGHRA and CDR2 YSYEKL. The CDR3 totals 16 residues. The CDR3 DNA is TGCGCCAGCAGCCCGGGACAGGGCGGAGGTGAAGATACGCAGTATTTT. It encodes CASSPGQGGGEDTQYF.

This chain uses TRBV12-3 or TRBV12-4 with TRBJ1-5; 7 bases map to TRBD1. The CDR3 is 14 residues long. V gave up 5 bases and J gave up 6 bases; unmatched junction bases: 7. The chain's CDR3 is CASSRDRDPQPQHF. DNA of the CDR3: TGTGCCAGCAGTAGAGACAGGGATCCTCAGCCCCAGCATTTT.

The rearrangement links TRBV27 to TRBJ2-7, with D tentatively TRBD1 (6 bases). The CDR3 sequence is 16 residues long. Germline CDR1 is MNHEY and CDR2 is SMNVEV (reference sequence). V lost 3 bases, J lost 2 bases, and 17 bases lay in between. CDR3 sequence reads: CASSFSTGTRAYEQYF. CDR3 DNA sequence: TGTGCCAGCAGTTTTTCCACAGGGACCCGCGCCTACGAGCAGTACTTC.

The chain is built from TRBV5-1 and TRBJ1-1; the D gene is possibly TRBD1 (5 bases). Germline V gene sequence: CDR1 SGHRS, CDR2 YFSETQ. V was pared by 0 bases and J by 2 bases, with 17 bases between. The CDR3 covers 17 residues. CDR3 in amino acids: CASSLGAGGSRNTEAFF. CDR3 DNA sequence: TGCGCCAGCAGCTTGGGGGCCGGGGGGTCTAGAAACACTGAAGCTTTCTTT. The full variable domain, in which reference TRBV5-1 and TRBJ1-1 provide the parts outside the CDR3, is KAGVTQTPRYLIKTRGQQVTLSCSPISGHRSVSWYQQTPGQGLQFLFEYFSETQRNKGNFPGRFSGRQFSNSRSEMNVSTLELGDSALYLCASSLGAGGSRNTEAFFGQGTRLTVV.

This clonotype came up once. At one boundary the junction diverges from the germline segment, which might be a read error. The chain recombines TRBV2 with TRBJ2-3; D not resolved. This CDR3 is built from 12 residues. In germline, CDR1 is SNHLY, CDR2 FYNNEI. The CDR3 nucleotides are TGTGCCAGCAGTGCCACCCACGCAAATGGGGTTTTT. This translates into CASSATHANGVF.

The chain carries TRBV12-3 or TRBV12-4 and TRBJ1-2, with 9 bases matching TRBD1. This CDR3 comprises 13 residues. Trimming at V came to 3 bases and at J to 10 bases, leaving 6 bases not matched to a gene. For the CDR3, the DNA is TGTGCCAGCAGTTTTGACACAGGGGGCGACTACACCTTC. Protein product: CASSFDTGGDYTF.

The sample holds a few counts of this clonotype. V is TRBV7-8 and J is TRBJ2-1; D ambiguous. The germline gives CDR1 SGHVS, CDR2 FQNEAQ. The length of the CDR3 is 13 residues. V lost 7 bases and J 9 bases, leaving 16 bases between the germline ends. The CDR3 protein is CASTPLEAFEQFF. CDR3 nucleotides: TGTGCCAGCACCCCGCTAGAGGCGTTTGAGCAGTTCTTC.

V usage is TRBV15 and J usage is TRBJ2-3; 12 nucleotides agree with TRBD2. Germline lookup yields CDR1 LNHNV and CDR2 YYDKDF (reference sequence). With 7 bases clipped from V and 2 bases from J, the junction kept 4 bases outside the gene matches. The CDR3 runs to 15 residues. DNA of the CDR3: TGTGCCACCACGAGGACTAGCGGGAACACAGATACGCAGTATTTT. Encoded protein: CATTRTSGNTDTQYF.

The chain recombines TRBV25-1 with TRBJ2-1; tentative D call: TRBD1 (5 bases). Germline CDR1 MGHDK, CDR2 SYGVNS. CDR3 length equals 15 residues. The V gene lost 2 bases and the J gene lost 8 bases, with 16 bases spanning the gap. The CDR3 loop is CASSEGRAGWDEQFF. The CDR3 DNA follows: TGTGCCAGCAGTGAAGGAAGGGCAGGGTGGGATGAGCAGTTCTTC. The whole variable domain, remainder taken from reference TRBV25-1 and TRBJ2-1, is EADIYQTPRYLVIGTGKKITLECSQTMGHDKMYWYQQDPGMELHLIHYSYGVNSTEKGDLSSESTVSRIRTEHFPLTLESARPSHTSQYLCASSEGRAGWDEQFFGPGTRLTVL.

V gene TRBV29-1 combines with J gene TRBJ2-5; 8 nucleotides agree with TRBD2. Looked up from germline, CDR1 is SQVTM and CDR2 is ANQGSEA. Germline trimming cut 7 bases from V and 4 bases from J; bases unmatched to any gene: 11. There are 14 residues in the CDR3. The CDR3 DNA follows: TGCAGCGCGGCGGGGGGAACCGTGGGAGAGACCCAGTACTTC. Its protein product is CSAAGGTVGETQYF.

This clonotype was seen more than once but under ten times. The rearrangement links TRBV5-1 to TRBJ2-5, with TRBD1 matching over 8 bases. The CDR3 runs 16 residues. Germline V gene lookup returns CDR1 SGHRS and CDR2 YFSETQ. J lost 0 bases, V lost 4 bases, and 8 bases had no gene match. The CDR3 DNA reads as TGCGCCAGCAGCACGACAGGGGCGACGTACCAAGAGACCCAGTACTTC. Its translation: CASSTTGATYQETQYF.

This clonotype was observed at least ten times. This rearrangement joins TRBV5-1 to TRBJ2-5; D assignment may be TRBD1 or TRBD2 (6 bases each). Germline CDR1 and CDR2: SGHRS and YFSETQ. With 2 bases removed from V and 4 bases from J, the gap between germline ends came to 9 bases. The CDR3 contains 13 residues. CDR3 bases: TGCGCCAGCAGCTTACAGGGAGGAGAGACCCAGTACTTC. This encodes CASSLQGGETQYF. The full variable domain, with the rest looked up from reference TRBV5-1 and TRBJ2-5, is KAGVTQTPRYLIKTRGQQVTLSCSPISGHRSVSWYQQTPGQGLQFLFEYFSETQRNKGNFPGRFSGRQFSNSRSEMNVSTLELGDSALYLCASSLQGGETQYFGPGTRLLVL.

CDR3 in amino acids: CASSFGGLDQETQYF. For the CDR3, the DNA is TGCGCCAGCAGCTTTGGAGGGCTAGACCAAGAGACCCAGTACTTC. V usage is TRBV5-1 and J usage is TRBJ2-5; D might be TRBD2 (6 bases). CDR3 length equals 15 residues. Trimming shortened V by 2 bases and J by 0 bases, and 11 bases separated the two germline ends. Germline CDR1 is SGHRS and CDR2 is YFSETQ.

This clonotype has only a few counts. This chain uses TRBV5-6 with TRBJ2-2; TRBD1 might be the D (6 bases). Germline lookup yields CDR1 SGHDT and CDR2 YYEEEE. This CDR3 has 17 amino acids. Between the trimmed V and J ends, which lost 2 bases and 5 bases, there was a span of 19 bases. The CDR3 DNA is TGTGCCAGCAGCTTCTATGCAGGGGTAAAGAGGACCGGGGAGCTGTTTTTT. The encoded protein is CASSFYAGVKRTGELFF.

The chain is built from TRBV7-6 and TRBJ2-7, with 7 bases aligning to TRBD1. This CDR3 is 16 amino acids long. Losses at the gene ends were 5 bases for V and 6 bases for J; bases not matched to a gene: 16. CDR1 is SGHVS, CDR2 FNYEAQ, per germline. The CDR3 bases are TGTGCCAGCAGCCGACACCCGGCAGGGGGTTTGGGCGAGCAGTACTTC. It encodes CASSRHPAGGLGEQYF.

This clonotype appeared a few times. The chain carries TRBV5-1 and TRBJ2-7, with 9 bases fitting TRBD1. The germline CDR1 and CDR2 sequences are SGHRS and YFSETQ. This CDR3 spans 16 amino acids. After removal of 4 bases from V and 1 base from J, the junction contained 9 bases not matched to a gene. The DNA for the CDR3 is TGCGCCAGCAGCGCCGGGACAGGGACAGTATCCTACGAGCAGTACTTC. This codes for CASSAGTGTVSYEQYF.

Written as DNA, the CDR3 is TGTGCTAGTGGTTTGGTACCTAGCTCTTGGCCGGGCCCAAACCTGGGGGGCTACACCTTC. Translation: CASGLVPSSWPGPNLGGYTF. The rearrangement uses TRBV12-5 and TRBJ1-2; D not resolved. Germline CDR1 is LGHNT and CDR2 is FRNRAP. The CDR3 runs 20 residues. The V end lost 0 bases, the J end lost 8 bases, and 31 bases lay between the germline ends.

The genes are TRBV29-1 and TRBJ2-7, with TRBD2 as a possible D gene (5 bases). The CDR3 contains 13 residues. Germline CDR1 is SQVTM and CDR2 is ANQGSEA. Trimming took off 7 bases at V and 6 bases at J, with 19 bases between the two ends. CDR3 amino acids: CSGAGGSTTEQYF. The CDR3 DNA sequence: TGCAGCGGGGCTGGAGGATCCACCACCGAGCAGTACTTC.

CDR3 in amino acids: CATSKVFGGTSYEQYF. The CDR3, as DNA: TGTGCCACCAGCAAGGTCTTCGGAGGAACCTCCTACGAGCAGTACTTC. The chain combines TRBV15 with TRBJ2-7; D is perhaps TRBD2 (5 bases). Germline CDR1 is LNHNV and CDR2 is YYDKDF (reference sequence). V gave up 4 bases and J gave up 0 bases, with 16 bases separating them. The CDR3 consists of 16 residues.

The CDR3 DNA reads as TGTGCCAGCAGCCCAGGGGGCAGCAACATTCAGTACTTC. Amino acid sequence: CASSPGGSNIQYF. The chain joins TRBV7-9 to TRBJ2-4; 8 positions agree with TRBD1. The ends lost 5 bases at V and 7 bases at J; junction bases unmatched: 4. Germline V lookup: CDR1 SEHNR, CDR2 FQNEAQ (reference sequence). The CDR3 has 13 amino acids.

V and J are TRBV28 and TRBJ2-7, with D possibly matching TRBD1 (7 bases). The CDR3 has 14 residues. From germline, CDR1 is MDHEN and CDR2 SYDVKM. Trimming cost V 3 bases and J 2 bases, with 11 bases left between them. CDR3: CASSFAGTAYEQYF. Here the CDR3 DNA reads TGTGCCAGCAGTTTCGCGGGGACAGCCTACGAGCAGTACTTC.